This is a list of T cell receptor beta chains from one sample in a study of CD8 T cells in ankylosing spondylitis. Each CDR3 protein gets one entry after TCRdb re-called the 5' RACE reads with MiXCR. The table records about 750,000 distinct CDR3 sequences, around 20% of them present only once. The sequenced sample consisted of blood, either unsorted or a sorted T cell fraction (not recorded which). These receptors originate from a male donor with ankylosing spondylitis. Both conserved end residues are part of each CDR3. A D gene is named only where the DNA matches it firmly. Clone size is stated in some rows and not others, as once, few, many or a class when expanded.

d_gene: TRBD1; v_gene: TRBV2; abundance: NA; j_gene: TRBJ1-6; CDR3aa: CASRKDREANSPLHF; CDR3nt: TGTGCCAGCAGGAAAGACAGGGAGGCTAATTCACCCCTCCACTTT
d_gene: NA; v_gene: TRBV29-1; abundance: NA; j_gene: TRBJ2-7; CDR3aa: CSALSGSYEQYF; CDR3nt: TGCAGCGCCCTTAGCGGATCCTACGAGCAGTACTTC
d_gene: NA; v_gene: TRBV29-1; abundance: many; j_gene: TRBJ2-7; CDR3aa: CSVRGPSYEQYF; CDR3nt: TGCAGCGTCCGGGGCCCCTCTTACGAGCAGTACTTC
d_gene: NA; v_gene: TRBV28; abundance: NA; j_gene: TRBJ1-1; CDR3aa: CASTNPQLLAFF; CDR3nt: TGTGCCAGCACCAACCCCCAATTGTTAGCTTTCTTT
d_gene: NA; v_gene: TRBV20-1; abundance: NA; j_gene: TRBJ2-7; CDR3aa: CSARDNYEQYF; CDR3nt: TGCAGTGCCAGGGACAACTACGAGCAGTACTTC
d_gene: NA; v_gene: TRBV12-3/TRBV12-4; abundance: many; j_gene: TRBJ2-1; CDR3aa: CASSLANQVNEQFF; CDR3nt: TGTGCCAGCAGTTTAGCCAATCAGGTGAATGAGCAGTTCTTC
d_gene: NA; v_gene: TRBV21-1; abundance: NA; j_gene: TRBJ1-3; CDR3aa: CASSKSASETGNTIYF; CDR3nt: TGTGCCAGCAGCAAATCTGCCAGCGAAACGGGAAACACCATATATTTT
d_gene: TRBD1; v_gene: TRBV7-9; abundance: few; j_gene: TRBJ2-5; CDR3aa: CASRIGTGAQETQYF; CDR3nt: TGTGCCAGCAGAATCGGGACAGGGGCCCAAGAGACCCAGTACTTC
d_gene: NA; v_gene: TRBV18; abundance: once; j_gene: TRBJ2-2; CDR3aa: CASSPQVSGELFF; CDR3nt: TGTGCCAGCTCACCACAAGTCTCCGGGGAGCTGTTTTTT
d_gene: NA; v_gene: TRBV5-1; abundance: few; j_gene: TRBJ1-6; CDR3aa: CASSLIDSNSPLHF; CDR3nt: TGCGCCAGCAGCTTAATTGACTCAAATTCACCCCTCCACTTT
d_gene: TRBD1; v_gene: TRBV29-1; abundance: NA; j_gene: TRBJ1-1; CDR3aa: CSVGQGATEAFF; CDR3nt: TGCAGCGTTGGACAGGGGGCCACTGAAGCTTTCTTT
d_gene: NA; v_gene: TRBV29-1; abundance: NA; j_gene: TRBJ2-2; CDR3aa: CSVEGTDTGELFF; CDR3nt: TGCAGCGTTGAGGGGACGGACACCGGGGAGCTGTTTTTT
d_gene: TRBD2; v_gene: TRBV29-1; abundance: NA; j_gene: TRBJ2-1; CDR3aa: CSVWTSGNEQFF; CDR3nt: TGCAGCGTTTGGACTAGCGGAAACGAGCAGTTCTTC
d_gene: TRBD2; v_gene: TRBV4-3; abundance: NA; j_gene: TRBJ2-3; CDR3aa: CASSQDTSTSASTDTQYF; CDR3nt: TGCGCCAGCAGCCAAGATACGTCGACTAGCGCTAGCACAGATACGCAGTATTTT
d_gene: NA; v_gene: TRBV7-2; abundance: many; j_gene: TRBJ2-2; CDR3aa: CASSLVAGTNTGELFF; CDR3nt: TGTGCCAGCAGCTTAGTTGCGGGTACGAACACCGGGGAGCTGTTTTTT
d_gene: TRBD1; v_gene: TRBV4-3; abundance: few; j_gene: TRBJ1-6; CDR3aa: CASSQDKVPGQHPSMPLHF; CDR3nt: TGCGCCAGCAGCCAAGATAAGGTACCGGGACAGCATCCTTCTATGCCCCTCCACTTT
d_gene: TRBD1; v_gene: TRBV20-1; abundance: few; j_gene: TRBJ1-2; CDR3aa: CSVTGVYGYTF; CDR3nt: TGCAGTGTCACAGGGGTCTATGGCTACACCTTC
d_gene: NA; v_gene: TRBV7-3; abundance: NA; j_gene: TRBJ1-1; CDR3aa: CASSLIVTGFCRSEAFF; CDR3nt: TGTGCCAGCAGCTTAATAGTTACAGGGTTTTGTCGGTCTGAAGCTTTCTTT
d_gene: NA; v_gene: TRBV27; abundance: NA; j_gene: TRBJ1-6; CDR3aa: CASATGYYSPLHF; CDR3nt: TGTGCCAGCGCGACGGGCTATTATTCACCCCTCCACTTT
d_gene: NA; v_gene: TRBV12-3/TRBV12-4; abundance: NA; j_gene: TRBJ1-4; CDR3aa: CASSPGEWSGNEKLFF; CDR3nt: TGTGCCAGCAGCCCAGGGGAATGGAGTGGTAATGAAAAACTGTTTTTT
d_gene: NA; v_gene: TRBV4-2; abundance: NA; j_gene: TRBJ1-2; CDR3aa: CASSQVAGPYGYTF; CDR3nt: TGTGCCAGCAGCCAAGTCGCAGGACCTTATGGCTACACCTTC
d_gene: NA; v_gene: TRBV12-3/TRBV12-4; abundance: NA; j_gene: TRBJ1-1; CDR3aa: CASSLRGRRDTEAFF; CDR3nt: TGTGCCAGCAGTTTGAGGGGTAGGAGAGACACTGAAGCTTTCTTT
d_gene: NA; v_gene: TRBV14; abundance: many; j_gene: TRBJ2-5; CDR3aa: CASSLLRSRETQYF; CDR3nt: TGTGCCAGCAGCCTATTGAGGAGTCGGGAGACCCAGTACTTC
d_gene: NA; v_gene: TRBV3-1; abundance: many; j_gene: TRBJ2-7; CDR3aa: CASSQPPGNEQYF; CDR3nt: TGTGCCAGCAGCCAACCCCCAGGGAACGAGCAGTACTTC